This T cell receptor beta chain originates from a study of cytomegalovirus exposure and HLA in healthy donors (dated by TCRdb to about 2017). About the study as a whole: An earlier analysis of under 600 of the donors reported approximately 290 Gb of sequence data and more than 90 million unique TCR beta sequences from about 179 million T cells. Roughly 320 gigabases of sequencing data and 70 million to 100 million unique TCR sequences made up an early release that covered approximately 650 HLA-typed donors. The genetic ancestry cluster associated with self-reported Caucasian donors included 70% to 85% of the 300 to 400 genotyped donors. The study was designed to test whether signatures of past pathogen exposure could be identified by cataloging public T cell receptors. The T cell repertoires of 666 subjects were profiled by immunosequencing and related to cytomegalovirus serostatus. Along with the roughly 610-subject first cohort, a separate validation cohort of about 110 different subjects was used. The study combined high-throughput TCR immunosequencing, statistical association of individual TCRs with disease status, and machine learning to predict cytomegalovirus infection status. In a later analysis, previously published TCR beta repertoires from roughly 710 donors were re-analyzed and high-resolution HLA genotyping was added so that TCR occurrence patterns could be studied. Rather than using new phenotypic data, the later analysis identified candidate immune exposures from TCR beta sequences and from how often those sequences occurred across donors. To decide whether each TCR beta V gene segment behaved as functional or pseudogenic, an earlier analysis of approximately 590 of the donors relied on high-throughput TCR beta sequencing. Donor age, sex, ethnicity and CMV serostatus were compiled alongside the repertoire data. In a later genetic analysis, genome-wide SNP genotypes for about 65% of the roughly 670 donors were used, and that subset was treated as a discovery cohort. All discovery cohort repertoires had been generated on a single sequencing platform. Both class I and class II loci were covered by HLA typing, at four-digit resolution. Typing coverage differed by locus: A, B, C, DRB1 and DQB1 were typed in roughly 620-640 donors, DQA1 in about 500, DPA1 in nearly 610, and DPB1 in about 450. Because of strong linkage in the cohort, 4 to 6 DR-DQ haplotypes were treated as single units for association and clustering. On average, about 240,000 unique TCR beta nucleotide sequences were sequenced per donor among about 400 genotyped donors of the cohort, with roughly 20% of those sequences being non-productive. What the authors observed across the whole study: Roughly uniform sequencing depth across donors was assumed in presence/absence analyses, although this assumption may not hold. Cytomegalovirus status was reported to be diagnosed by the classifier with high specificity and sensitivity in both the original and validation cohorts. This cohort had only TCR beta chains sequenced, and the lack of alpha or paired-chain data limited which features could be detected. Because the 87-base-pair reads could not distinguish some IMGT-functional V segments, including TRBV6-2 and TRBV6-3, those segments were excluded. A later genetic analysis associated a missense DCLRE1C variant with V-gene and J-gene trimming of TCR beta chains, and an independent cohort replicated the association. In an earlier analysis of 587 of the donors, most TCR beta V segments appeared in productive rearrangements about 87% or about 30% of the time, broadly matching IMGT annotations. Linkage disequilibrium might explain the correlated functional status among segregating V segments, but an unknown experimental factor could not be excluded. In the study, approximately 160 TCR beta chains were listed as associated with cytomegalovirus. In a later analysis, several top co-occurrence clusters were reported to appear linked to parvovirus B19, influenza, CMV and Epstein-Barr virus. The authors suggested that the approach could potentially be generalized to other disease states and immunological phenotypes. While some public TCRs were present in many individuals, most TCR sequences turned up only very rarely across donors. Specific HLA alleles were associated with 18,000 or so TCR beta sequences at a false discovery rate of 0.05 in a later analysis. A group of highly shared sequence variants was considered likely to be a technical artifact of the sequencing pipeline. When HLA alleles, especially DR and DQ, strongly co-occurred, attributing TCR associations to individual alleles was difficult. HLA typing was unavailable for some donors at each locus, so association tests used only the typed subset. In a later analysis, TCR association rates were found to vary across HLA loci, with the most associated TCRs seen for DRB1 alleles and the fewest for HLA-C alleles. In a later analysis, HLA-associated TCR beta chains were found to be more clonally expanded and to have lower generation probabilities than equally common non-associated chains. A few of the identified cytomegalovirus-associated TCR beta chains were confirmed in vitro to be specific for cytomegalovirus antigens. Compared with the roughly 670-donor mean, donors in an Asian-associated ancestry cluster had fewer N-insertions in productive TCRs, according to a later genetic analysis. In a later analysis, most CMV-associated TCR beta chains were found to appear HLA-restricted, with HLA associations seemingly driven largely by CMV exposure. A further reported finding was that TCR beta sequences accurately predicted the HLA-A and HLA-B alleles for most subjects in the first cohort. Because counts were too low, about 15 rarely observed V segments, including chromosome 9 orphons, were left out of the earlier analysis of 500 to 650 of the donors. CMV serostatus was the only immune exposure information available for the cohort.

Library preparation was by the immunoSEQ multiplex PCR assay. For the multiplex PCR, a mixture combining 60 forward primers for TCR Vbeta segments and 13 reverse primers for TCR Jbeta segments was used. The CDR3 region of rearranged TCR beta genes was amplified from genomic DNA with a multiplex PCR assay. The amplified TCR beta libraries were sequenced on the Illumina HiSeq System as 87-base-pair reads. The source study handled its data this way. A later analysis tallied tens of millions of unique TCR beta chains across the 650 to 750 repertoires, and 10 million to 11 million of those chains were shared by two or more donors. Raw reads were error-corrected and collapsed into unique sequences by a nearest-neighbor algorithm in which closely related sequences were merged to remove PCR and sequencing errors. Alignment of CDR3 sequences to IMGT reference sequences was used to assign V, D and J gene segments. Each retained sequence needed at least a six-nucleotide match to both a V gene segment and a J gene segment. Rearrangements were called productive when the CDR3 lacked stop codons and stayed in frame with V and J; all others were non-productive. CDR3 was defined according to IMGT convention as the region running from the second conserved V-encoded cysteine to the conserved J-encoded phenylalanine. The earlier analysis of about 500 of the donors excluded sequences that lacked an unambiguous match to a single V gene segment. An earlier analysis of several hundred of the donors called V segments functional above 56.7% productive rearrangements and segregating when the between-donor standard deviation exceeded 5%. A statistical classification framework was built to diagnose cytomegalovirus status from the catalog of TCR beta chain sequences. In a later analysis, V and J genes were assigned by comparing TCR nucleotide sequences against IMGT/GENE-DB human TR gene sequences. In a later analysis, CDR3 sequences and most-parsimonious VDJ recombination scenarios were assigned using the TCRdist pipeline. A later analysis defined each TCR beta chain by its CDR3 amino acid sequence plus V-gene family, and excluded reads lacking a unique V-gene family. A later analysis removed 600 or so highly shared, low-generation-probability nucleotide sequences to deal with suspected cross-contamination and a sequencing artifact. A later analysis calculated a clonal expansion index for each public chain from normalized within-repertoire ranks of inferred template counts. In a later analysis, generation probabilities were computed with a VDJ recombination model fitted to out-of-frame rearrangements, and the resulting probabilities were checked against IGoR. Hypergeometric tests were used in a later analysis to score TCR-TCR, TCR-HLA and TCR-CMV co-occurrence, with a repertoire-size bias correction applied to the TCR pairs. False discovery rates were estimated in a later analysis by permuting HLA or CMV assignments 20 times. A later analysis grouped co-occurring TCRs with DBSCAN, adding TCRdist sequence similarity when clustering within HLA-allele-positive subsets. Repertoires with fewer than 30,000 or more than 120,000 public chains were left out of co-occurrence clustering, as were five repertoires with anomalous nucleotide sharing. What TCRdb holds here is the immuneACCESS table cut down to in-frame rearrangements. Part of the clones is not present; checked against another copy, under half of the missing clones reflect an unresolved V gene, and the others are unexplained. The V and J calls and clone size come from that table; D and trimming were worked out from the DNA. Across this sample there are about 60,000 clones, with more than 60% seen only once. The ten largest clonotypes hold just under 3% of the sample.

As encoded in the germline V gene (reference sequence), CDR1 is GTSNPN while CDR2 is SVGIG. The CDR3 starts with the cysteine, ends with the phenylalanine, and has 14 residues. Kept here is only the CDR3 DNA, which spans 42 bases and is read in frame from base 1. Trimming removed 3 bases from V and 5 bases from J, leaving 13 bases between the germline ends. In total, roughly 670 healthy bone marrow donors made up the cohort. At the time of sampling, every cohort member was nominally healthy, though immune exposures that went unrecorded were likely present. The donor was CMV seronegative and was included in the group of a few hundred seronegative cohort members. A peripheral blood sample was provided by each donor, and peripheral blood mononuclear cells were used for TCR beta sequencing. Genomic DNA extraction from the blood cell samples was performed with the Qiagen DNeasy Blood Extraction Kit. A remark on this clone: This receptor's antigen is unknown. Base qualities are missing; no much larger clone stands one base away.

Sequencing was carried out using PBMCs. The receptor's source is a woman in her 30s in good health and CMV-seronegative. This sequence uses TRBV30 and TRBJ1-4; the D gene is perhaps TRBD1, from 6 matching bases. The base sequence is TGTGCCTGGAGCGACCTCACAGGGAATGAAAAACTGTTTTTT. It encodes CAWSDLTGNEKLFF.